These T cell receptor beta chains were read from a single sample in a study of early T cells in non-severe SARS-CoV-2 infection. A single record per CDR3 protein comes from TCRdb applying MiXCR to the 5' RACE reads. In the table there are 50,000 to 60,000 distinct CDR3 sequences, around 6.6% of which are singletons. The source was whole blood, collected at baseline. The receptors shown here come from an adult who was a healthcare worker with PCR-confirmed SARS-CoV-2 infection or an uninfected control (not recorded which). The CDR3 runs from the conserved cysteine through the conserved F or W. The order of the fields is V gene, J gene, D gene, clone size, CDR3 protein, CDR3 DNA. The D gene is left open where the match is weak. Rows may omit the clone size; those that give it use once, few, many or a size class.

>TRBV5-1|TRBJ1-1|.|few
CASSVDLNTEAFF
TGCGCCAGCAGCGTGGATCTCAACACTGAAGCTTTCTTT
>TRBV28|TRBJ2-2|.|many
CASSLYGTVAAGELFF
TGTGCCAGCAGTTTATATGGGACTGTCGCCGCCGGGGAGCTGTTTTTT
>TRBV12-3/TRBV12-4|TRBJ2-3|.|many
CASSAALADTQYF
TGTGCCAGCAGCGCAGCCCTCGCAGATACGCAGTATTTT
>TRBV12-3/TRBV12-4|TRBJ1-5|.|many
CASSENFILGGLSNQPQHF
TGTGCCAGCAGCGAAAACTTCATTTTGGGGGGATTGAGCAATCAGCCCCAGCATTTT
>TRBV6-5|TRBJ1-1|.|many
CASSYSSGFTEAFF
TGTGCCAGCAGTTACTCTAGCGGGTTCACTGAAGCTTTCTTT
>TRBV28|TRBJ2-1|TRBD2|many
CASSWTAGGIYNEQFF
TGTGCCAGCAGCTGGACCGCGGGGGGTATCTACAATGAGCAGTTCTTC
>TRBV4-2|TRBJ2-7|TRBD1|many
CASSQRGLGQLYEQYF
TGTGCCAGCAGCCAACGAGGATTGGGACAGCTCTACGAGCAGTACTTC
>TRBV27|TRBJ2-7|TRBD2|many
CASRPGLAGGKQYF
TGTGCCAGCAGACCCGGACTAGCGGGGGGGAAGCAGTACTTC
>TRBV11-3|TRBJ1-1|.|many
CASSLMLNTEAFF
TGTGCCAGCAGCTTAATGCTGAACACTGAAGCTTTCTTT
>TRBV19|TRBJ2-1|.|many
CASSPWGFSDEQFF
TGTGCCAGTAGCCCTTGGGGATTTTCTGATGAGCAGTTCTTC
>TRBV12-3/TRBV12-4|TRBJ1-5|TRBD1|many
CASSRGHQPQHF
TGTGCCAGCAGTAGGGGGCATCAGCCCCAGCATTTT
>TRBV25-1|TRBJ2-4|.|once
CASPKPLLAKNIQCF
TGTGCCAGCCCCAAACCTCTACTAGCCAAAAACATTCAGTGCTTC
>TRBV20-1|TRBJ2-7|.|few
CSARGDGAYEQYF
TGCAGTGCTAGAGGGGACGGGGCCTACGAGCAGTACTTC
>TRBV5-5|TRBJ1-5|.|.
CASSPLGGGAQPQHF
TGTGCCAGCAGCCCCTTGGGCGGGGGCGCTCAGCCCCAGCATTTT
>TRBV12-3/TRBV12-4|TRBJ2-3|TRBD1|many
CASSLLTGGGTDTQYF
TGTGCCAGCAGTTTATTGACAGGGGGTGGCACAGATACGCAGTATTTT
>TRBV2|TRBJ2-3|.|few
CASSEALLGRDTQYF
TGTGCCAGCAGTGAAGCGCTTCTGGGTAGAGATACGCAGTATTTT
>TRBV6-5|TRBJ2-7|TRBD2|many
CATSKAGGWYF
TGTGCCACCTCAAAAGCGGGGGGCTGGTACTTC
>TRBV7-2|TRBJ2-7|TRBD2|many
CASSLVGLAGAYEQYF
TGTGCCAGCAGCTTAGTGGGACTAGCGGGGGCCTACGAGCAGTACTTC
>TRBV24-1|TRBJ1-2|.|many
CATSTSDFNYGYTF
TGTGCCACCAGTACGTCAGATTTTAACTATGGCTACACCTTC
>TRBV6-5|TRBJ1-6|.|few
CASSPTNGGPNSPLHF
TGTGCCAGCAGCCCTACTAACGGGGGACCTAATTCACCCCTCCACTTT
>TRBV7-2|TRBJ2-3|.|many
CASSSADTQYF
TGTGCCAGCAGCTCCGCAGATACGCAGTATTTT